The clone carrying this T cell receptor (beta chain) was counted a few times. The sample is drawn from a study of blood T cell repertoires in COVID-19. Overall study context: Material from acute and convalescent COVID-19 was sourced from the United States, Italy and Spain. Sources were T cells, B-cell-depleted T cells, or PBMCs; the material itself was cDNA or gDNA.

Original analysis: Nucleated cell number was recorded as an estimate derived from reference gene primer amplification. TCRdb's copy holds only in-frame clones and misses some; the assay was immunoSEQ multiplex PCR. D and trimming come from the DNA, and the V and J calls and clone size come from that table. This table holds some 180,000 clones, less than 85% found once. V shed 6 bases and J shed 3 bases, with 12 bases lying between them. Germline V lookup: CDR1 WSHSY, CDR2 SAAADI. This CDR3 has 13 residues. Sequencing used peripheral blood. This receptor was taken from a man in his forties or fifties who had recovered from COVID-19. The chain has TRBV10-2 and TRBJ2-7; D is possibly TRBD2 (6 bases). Here the CDR3 DNA reads TGCGCCAGCAGGGGGGGTTCAAGCTACGAGCAGTACTTC. This codes for CASRGGSSYEQYF.